The rows below give T cell receptor beta chains drawn from one sample of a study of T cell responses to AZD1222 COVID-19 vaccine. The repertoire was sequenced with immunoSEQ multiplex PCR; TCRdb's copy has only in-frame clones and lacks some. The sample gives approximately 110,000 clones, roughly nine tenths of which show up once; roughly 4.1% is in the top ten. The sample in question was peripheral blood, obtained on day 0 of AZD1222 vaccination. These receptors came from an adult in good health. The CDR3 runs from the conserved cysteine through the conserved F or W. D genes are given only for firm matches. Part of the rows lack a size; the others show once, few, many or a class for expanded clones.

TRBJ1-2,few,TRBV2,.,CASCPPRAGYTF,TGTGCCAGCTGTCCCCCCAGGGCCGGCTACACCTTC
TRBJ1-2,.,TRBV28,TRBD1,CASSKGQNYGYTF,TGTGCCAGCAGCAAGGGACAGAACTATGGCTACACCTTC
TRBJ2-3,.,TRBV27,TRBD2,CASSLWASGGADTQYF,TGTGCCAGCAGTTTATGGGCCAGCGGGGGGGCAGATACGCAGTATTTT
TRBJ1-3,.,TRBV2,.,CASREQRTGDWSTIYF,TGTGCCAGCAGGGAACAGAGGACGGGGGATTGGAGCACCATATATTTT
TRBJ1-2,.,TRBV7-9,.,CASSLDGFSGYTF,TGTGCCAGCAGCTTAGATGGCTTTTCTGGCTACACCTTC
TRBJ1-2,.,TRBV30,.,CAWSVGAGLYGYTF,TGTGCCTGGAGTGTAGGGGCAGGCCTCTATGGCTACACCTTC
TRBJ1-1,.,TRBV10-2,.,CASRTLPENTEAFF,TGCGCCAGCAGGACCTTACCAGAGAACACTGAAGCTTTCTTT
TRBJ2-1,.,TRBV6-4,.,CASSGTGNGNEQFF,TGTGCCAGCAGCGGGACGGGGAATGGCAATGAGCAGTTCTTC
TRBJ2-7,.,TRBV5-4,.,CASSSGQWEQYF,TGTGCCAGCAGCTCTGGACAGTGGGAGCAGTACTTC
TRBJ2-3,.,TRBV7-2,.,CASSLVIGVATDTQYF,TGTGCCAGCAGCTTAGTGATCGGGGTCGCCACAGATACGCAGTATTTT
TRBJ1-1,.,TRBV2,.,CASSELGGGGTEAFF,TGTGCCAGCAGTGAACTTGGGGGGGGAGGAACTGAAGCTTTCTTT
TRBJ2-3,once,TRBV5-1,TRBD2,CASHIAGPTDTQYF,TGCGCCAGCCATATAGCGGGGCCCACAGATACGCAGTATTTT
TRBJ1-2,.,TRBV19,.,CASSPTGIANYGYTF,TGTGCCAGTAGTCCAACAGGAATTGCTAACTATGGCTACACCTTC
TRBJ1-6,.,TRBV7-2,.,CAGGSTGLNSPLHF,TGTGCCGGGGGATCGACAGGCCTTAATTCACCCCTCCACTTT
TRBJ1-6,.,TRBV11-2,.,CASSPSFGRSSYNSPLHF,TGTGCCAGCAGCCCTAGTTTTGGCCGGAGCTCCTATAATTCACCCCTCCACTTT
TRBJ2-5,.,TRBV6-5,.,CASDRGRQETQYF,TGTGCCAGCGACCGAGGACGGCAAGAGACCCAGTACTTC
TRBJ1-5,.,TRBV5-1,TRBD1,CASSLERRDRGSLSNQPQHF,TGCGCCAGCAGCTTGGAGAGGCGGGACAGGGGTTCCCTTAGCAATCAGCCCCAGCATTTT
TRBJ2-7,.,TRBV7-8,TRBD1,CASSMDRGYEQYF,TGTGCCAGCAGCATGGACAGGGGGTACGAGCAGTACTTC
TRBJ1-1,once,TRBV5-5,.,CASSLGQVGNTEAFF,TGTGCCAGCAGCTTGGGTCAGGTAGGGAACACTGAAGCTTTCTTT
TRBJ1-1,.,TRBV2,TRBD1,CASNGGQTYNTEAFF,TGTGCCAGCAACGGGGGACAGACCTATAACACTGAAGCTTTCTTT
TRBJ2-1,.,TRBV5-8,.,CASSLFQGYYNEQFF,TGTGCCAGCAGCTTGTTTCAGGGATACTACAATGAGCAGTTCTTC
TRBJ1-3,.,TRBV28,.,CASSLSLSGNTIYF,TGTGCCAGCAGTTTATCTCTTTCCGGAAACACCATATATTTT
TRBJ1-5,.,TRBV11-2,.,CASSLVAGYSNQPQHF,TGTGCCAGCAGCTTAGTGGCGGGCTATAGCAATCAGCCCCAGCATTTT
TRBJ1-6,.,TRBV7-9,.,CASSPASAGGSSPLHF,TGTGCCAGCAGCCCAGCATCGGCTGGGGGGAGTTCACCCCTCCACTTT
TRBJ2-7,once,TRBV27,.,CASSLSRDYEQYF,TGTGCCAGCAGTTTATCAAGGGATTACGAGCAGTACTTC
TRBJ1-5,.,TRBV27,.,CASSFSRQPNQPQHF,TGTGCCAGCAGTTTTAGTAGACAGCCGAATCAGCCCCAGCATTTT
TRBJ2-2,once,TRBV5-4,.,CASSLSAIGELFF,TGTGCCAGCAGCTTGTCGGCTATCGGGGAGCTGTTTTTT
TRBJ1-3,once,TRBV24-1,.,CATSPGNGNTIYF,TGTGCCACCTCGCCAGGGAATGGAAACACCATATATTTT
TRBJ1-2,.,TRBV5-1,.,CASSPGDLWGYTF,TGCGCCAGCAGCCCTGGGGATCTTTGGGGCTACACCTTC
TRBJ2-5,once,TRBV19,.,CASRTSGKETQYF,TGTGCCAGTAGAACCTCAGGGAAGGAGACCCAGTACTTC
TRBJ2-1,.,TRBV28,.,CASSDSSYNEQFF,TGTGCCAGCAGCGACAGCTCCTACAATGAGCAGTTCTTC
TRBJ1-5,.,TRBV28,.,CASRGGPQHF,TGTGCCAGCAGGGGGGGGCCCCAGCATTTT
TRBJ2-7,.,TRBV10-3,.,CASSLNDKSTKYF,TGTGCCAGCAGCCTTAATGATAAGTCAACGAAGTACTTC
TRBJ2-5,.,TRBV27,.,CASRAGPQVAQYF,TGTGCCAGCAGAGCGGGTCCCCAAGTGGCCCAGTACTTC
TRBJ2-1,.,TRBV5-1,TRBD2,CASSLAILAGGREQFF,TGCGCCAGCAGCTTGGCGATCCTAGCGGGAGGGCGGGAGCAGTTCTTC
TRBJ1-4,.,TRBV27,TRBD1,CASSFLDTRDSNEKLFF,TGTGCCAGCAGTTTCCTAGATACCCGGGACAGTAATGAAAAACTGTTTTTT
TRBJ2-2,.,TRBV19,.,CASSYRWNTGELFF,TGTGCCAGTAGTTACAGGTGGAACACCGGGGAGCTGTTTTTT
TRBJ1-1,.,TRBV7-9,TRBD1,CASSYRGPEAFF,TGTGCCAGCAGTTACAGGGGACCTGAAGCTTTCTTT
TRBJ2-1,.,TRBV3-1/TRBV3-2,.,CASGRGVNEQFF,TGTGCCAGCGGACGGGGAGTCAATGAGCAGTTCTTC
TRBJ1-5,.,TRBV29-1,.,CSVEPGMNQPQHF,TGCAGCGTGGAACCAGGTATGAATCAGCCCCAGCATTTT
TRBJ1-5,.,TRBV6-1,.,CASSEGYGGYNQPQHF,TGTGCCAGCAGTGAAGGTTATGGAGGTTACAATCAGCCCCAGCATTTT
TRBJ1-5,.,TRBV28,.,CASSPSDNQPQHF,TGTGCCAGCAGCCCCTCAGACAATCAGCCCCAGCATTTT
TRBJ2-4,.,TRBV28,.,CASSQGQGGQNIQYF,TGTGCCAGCAGTCAGGGCCAGGGGGGTCAAAACATTCAGTACTTC
TRBJ2-2,.,TRBV5-1,.,CASSLAPLGNTGELFF,TGCGCCAGCAGCTTGGCCCCGCTGGGGAACACCGGGGAGCTGTTTTTT
TRBJ1-6,few,TRBV25-1,TRBD1,CASSPQIGGGDSPLHF,TGTGCCAGCAGTCCCCAGATAGGGGGCGGCGATTCACCCCTCCACTTT
TRBJ2-7,.,TRBV6-2/TRBV6-3,.,CASSYSDLYEQYF,TGTGCCAGCAGTTATAGCGACTTGTACGAGCAGTACTTC
TRBJ2-7,.,TRBV15,.,CATSRAGPYEQYF,TGTGCCACCAGCAGAGCTGGGCCCTACGAGCAGTACTTC
TRBJ1-6,.,TRBV9,.,CASSGQGSGNSPLHF,TGTGCCAGCAGCGGCCAGGGTTCTGGTAATTCACCCCTCCACTTT
TRBJ1-6,few,TRBV9,.,CASSPWGGTSGSPLHF,TGTGCCAGCAGCCCTTGGGGGGGTACGTCGGGTTCACCCCTCCACTTT
TRBJ1-2,.,TRBV7-9,.,CASSPPGTDYYGYTF,TGTGCCAGCAGCCCCCCAGGGACGGATTACTATGGCTACACCTTC
TRBJ1-2,once,TRBV7-2,.,CASSGTSKIYGYTF,TGTGCCAGCAGCGGGACGTCGAAAATCTATGGCTACACCTTC
TRBJ1-2,.,TRBV27,.,CASSLFPRGSYGYTF,TGTGCCAGCAGTTTATTCCCCAGGGGATCCTATGGCTACACCTTC
TRBJ2-7,.,TRBV6-5,.,CASSRGGNEQYF,TGTGCCAGCAGCCGTGGGGGGAACGAGCAGTACTTC
TRBJ1-3,.,TRBV7-8,.,CASSLGGSGNTIYF,TGTGCCAGCAGCTTAGGGGGGTCTGGAAACACCATATATTTT